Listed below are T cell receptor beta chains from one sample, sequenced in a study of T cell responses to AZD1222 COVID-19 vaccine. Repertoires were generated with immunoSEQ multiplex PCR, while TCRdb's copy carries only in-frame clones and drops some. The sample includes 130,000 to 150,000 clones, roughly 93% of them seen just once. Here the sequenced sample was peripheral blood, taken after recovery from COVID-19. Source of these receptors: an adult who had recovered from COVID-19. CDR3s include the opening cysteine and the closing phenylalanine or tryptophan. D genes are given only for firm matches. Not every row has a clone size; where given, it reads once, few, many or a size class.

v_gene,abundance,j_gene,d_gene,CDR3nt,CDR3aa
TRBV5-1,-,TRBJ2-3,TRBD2,TGCGCCAGCAGCTTGGGGACTAGCGGGAGATCAGATACGCAGTATTTT,CASSLGTSGRSDTQYF
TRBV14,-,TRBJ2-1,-,TGTGCCAGCAGCCAAGTTAGGTCACTACTCTTCGATGAGCAGTTCTTC,CASSQVRSLLFDEQFF
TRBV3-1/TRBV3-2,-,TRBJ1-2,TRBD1,TGTGCCAGCAGTTTCAACAGGGGGGTAACAGATGGCTACACCTTC,CASSFNRGVTDGYTF
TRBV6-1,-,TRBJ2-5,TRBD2,TGTGCCAGCAGTGCACTAGCGGGAGGGGCTCGGGAGACCCAGTACTTC,CASSALAGGARETQYF
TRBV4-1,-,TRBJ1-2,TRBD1,TGCGCCAGCAGCCAAGACATGAACAGGGGTGGCTACACCTTC,CASSQDMNRGGYTF
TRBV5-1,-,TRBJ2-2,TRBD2,TGCGCCAGCAGCTTGGGTTTAGCGGGGGAGAACACCGGGGAGCTGTTTTTT,CASSLGLAGENTGELFF
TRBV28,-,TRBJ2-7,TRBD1,TGTGCCAGCAGTTTAGGTGGACAGGGTTGGTCGAGCGAGCAGTACTTC,CASSLGGQGWSSEQYF
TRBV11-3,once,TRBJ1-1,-,TGTGCCAGCAGCTTATGGGCGGACACTGAAGCTTTCTTT,CASSLWADTEAFF
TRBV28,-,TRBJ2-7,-,TGTGCCAGCACCCGAAGGGGGCTAGCGGCCTACGAGCAGTACTTC,CASTRRGLAAYEQYF
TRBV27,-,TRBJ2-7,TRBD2,TGTGCCAGCAGTTTTTCCCTAGCGGGAGTCTACGAGCAGTACTTC,CASSFSLAGVYEQYF
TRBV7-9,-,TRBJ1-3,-,TGTGCCAGCAGCTTACGGGGGATAAACTCTGGAAACACCATATATTTT,CASSLRGINSGNTIYF
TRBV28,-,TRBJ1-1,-,TGTGCCAGCAGTTTTTTCACGGAGGGGAACACTGAAGCTTTCTTT,CASSFFTEGNTEAFF
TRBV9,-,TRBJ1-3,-,TGTGCCAGCAGCGTAGCCCCTGGACATTTCTCTGGAAACACCATATATTTT,CASSVAPGHFSGNTIYF
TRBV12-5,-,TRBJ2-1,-,TGTGCTAGTGCTCCCCACAGAACGTTTGGAGGAGAGCAGTTCTTC,CASAPHRTFGGEQFF
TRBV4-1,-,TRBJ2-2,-,TGCGCCAGCAGCCAAGGACAGGTCAACACCGGGGAGCTGTTTTTT,CASSQGQVNTGELFF
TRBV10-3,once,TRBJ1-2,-,TGTGCCATCAGCCAGACAGCTCTTAACTATGGCTACACCTTC,CAISQTALNYGYTF
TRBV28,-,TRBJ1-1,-,TGTGCCAGCAGTTTGTGGGGCAGGGGAATTCTCACTGAAGCTTTCTTT,CASSLWGRGILTEAFF
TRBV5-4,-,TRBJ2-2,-,TGTGCCAGCAGCCGAGCGGGAAAGGGGGCCGGGGAGCTGTTTTTT,CASSRAGKGAGELFF